This T cell receptor (beta chain) was captured by sequencing in a study of monozygotic twins with inflammatory bowel disease. General study findings and limits: There was no support for any single strong signal or clonotype associated with IBD. Fewer clonotypes were shared with others by IBD patients than by healthy twins, especially with disease activity.

In regard to this clonotype: As yet, its antigen is unknown.

This CDR3 is 16 amino acids long. Germline V CDR1 and CDR2: MGHRA, YSYEKL. Reprocessing the 5' RACE reads, TCRdb reports a single entry for every CDR3 protein and omits DNA. The sample includes some 440,000 distinct CDR3 sequences. The specimen was blood. The sequence derives from a human donor with ulcerative colitis or Crohn's disease, or a healthy co-twin of an affected twin (not recorded which). The chain uses TRBV4-1 and TRBJ2-3; TCRdb outputs TRBD1, but without DNA this stays unchecked. CDR3 residues: CASSAGAPRGTDTQYF.